This passage covers 5 T cell receptor beta chains from one sample sequenced in a study of CXCR3-negative and CXCR3-positive naive CD8 T cells (dated by TCRdb to about 2019). The listed sequencing device is NextSeq 550. The Human TCR Profiling Kit (MiLaboratory) was used to prepare UMI-labeled 5' RACE TRB cDNA libraries. TCRdb reprocessed the reads, reporting each CDR3 protein sequence once and no DNA. The table for this sample records 50,000 to 65,000 distinct CDR3 sequences. Roughly 1.6% of the sample is in the top ten clones. The sequenced sample consisted of naive CXCR3- CD8+ T cells from blood. The sample's cell subset or site label, decoded: CD45RO-CCR7+CD27+CD95- naive CD8+ T cells lacking CXCR3 (TNR3-). Receptors were obtained from a human donor in good health. Some clones in this sample may be carry-over from other donors' samples.

The gene calls are TRBV14 and TRBJ2-1; TCRdb selects TRBD2, and the lack of DNA leaves this call unchecked. This CDR3 region has 15 residues. Germline V gives CDR1 SGHDN, CDR2 FVKESK. The CDR3: CASSQDSSGRGEQFF.

The chain employs TRBV27 and TRBJ2-3. This CDR3 has 14 residues. Germline loops: CDR1 MNHEY, CDR2 SMNVEV (reference sequence). The CDR3 sequence: CASSSGVWADTQYF.

The genes are TRBV27 and TRBJ2-4; TCRdb gives TRBD1 as the D gene, but with no DNA this cannot be confirmed. Germline CDR1 MNHEY, CDR2 SMNVEV (reference sequence). The length of the CDR3 is 15 residues. The CDR3 protein is CASRATGEGKNIQYF.

This rearrangement joins TRBV27 to TRBJ1-2; checking the TCRdb D call of TRBD1 is not possible without DNA. The CDR3 is 14 amino acids. The germline gives CDR1 MNHEY, CDR2 SMNVEV (reference sequence). The CDR3 sequence: CASSPGQEGSGYTF.

The V and J genes are TRBV5-1 and TRBJ2-1. The CDR3 spans 13 residues. Germline V lookup: CDR1 SGHRS, CDR2 YFSETQ. CDR3: CASSLPTYNEQFF.